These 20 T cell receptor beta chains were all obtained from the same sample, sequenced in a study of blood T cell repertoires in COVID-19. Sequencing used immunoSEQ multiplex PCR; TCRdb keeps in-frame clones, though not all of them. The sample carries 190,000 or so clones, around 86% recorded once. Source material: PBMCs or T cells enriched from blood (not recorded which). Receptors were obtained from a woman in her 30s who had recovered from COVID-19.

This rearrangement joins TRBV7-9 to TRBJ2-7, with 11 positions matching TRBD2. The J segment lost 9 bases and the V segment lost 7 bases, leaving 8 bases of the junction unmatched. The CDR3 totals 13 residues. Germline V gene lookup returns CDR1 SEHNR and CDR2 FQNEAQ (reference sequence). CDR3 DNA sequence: TGTGCCAGCACCATGACTAGCGGGAACGTGCAGTACTTC. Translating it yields CASTMTSGNVQYF.

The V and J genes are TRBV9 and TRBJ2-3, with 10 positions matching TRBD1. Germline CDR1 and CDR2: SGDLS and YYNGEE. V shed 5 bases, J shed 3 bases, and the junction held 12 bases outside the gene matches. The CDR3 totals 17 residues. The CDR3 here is CASSALGTGAATDTQYF. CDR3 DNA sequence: TGTGCCAGCAGTGCTCTAGGGACAGGGGCCGCTACAGATACGCAGTATTTT. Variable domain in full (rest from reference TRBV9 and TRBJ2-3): DSGVTQTPKHLITATGQRVTLRCSPRSGDLSVYWYQQSLDQGLQFLIQYYNGEERAKGNILERFSAQQFPDLHSELNLSSLELGDSALYFCASSALGTGAATDTQYFGPGTRLTVL.

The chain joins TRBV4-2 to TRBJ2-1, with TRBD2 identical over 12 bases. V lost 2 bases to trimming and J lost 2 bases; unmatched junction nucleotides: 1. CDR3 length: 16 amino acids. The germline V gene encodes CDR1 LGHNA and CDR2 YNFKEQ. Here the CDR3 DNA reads TGTGCCAGCAGCCAATCTAGCGGGAGGGCCTACAATGAGCAGTTCTTC. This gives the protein CASSQSSGRAYNEQFF.

CDR3 residues: CASSLGSNEQFF. The CDR3, as DNA: TGCGCCAGCAGCTTGGGTAGCAATGAGCAGTTCTTC. The chain joins TRBV5-1 to TRBJ2-1; D uncertain. This CDR3 region has 12 residues. The germline V gene has CDR1 SGHRS and CDR2 YFSETQ. V lost 0 bases and J lost 6, with 4 bases in between.

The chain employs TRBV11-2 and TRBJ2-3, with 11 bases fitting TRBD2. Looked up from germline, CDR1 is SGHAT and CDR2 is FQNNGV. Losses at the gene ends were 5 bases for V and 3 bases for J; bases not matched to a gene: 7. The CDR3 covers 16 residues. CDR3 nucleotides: TGTGCCAGCAGCCTAACTAGCGGGAGTATGACAGATACGCAGTATTTT. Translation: CASSLTSGSMTDTQYF. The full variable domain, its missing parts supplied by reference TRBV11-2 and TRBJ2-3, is EAGVAQSPRYKIIEKRQSVAFWCNPISGHATLYWYQQILGQGPKLLIQFQNNGVVDDSQLPKDRFSAERLKGVDSTLKIQPAKLEDSAVYLCASSLTSGSMTDTQYFGPGTRLTVL.

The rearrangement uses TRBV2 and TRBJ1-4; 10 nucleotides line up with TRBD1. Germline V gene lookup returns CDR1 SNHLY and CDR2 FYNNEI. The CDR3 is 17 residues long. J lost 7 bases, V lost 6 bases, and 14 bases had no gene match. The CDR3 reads CASRKTGGFGFGEKLFF. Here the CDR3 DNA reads TGTGCCAGCAGGAAGACAGGGGGCTTCGGTTTCGGTGAAAAACTGTTTTTT.

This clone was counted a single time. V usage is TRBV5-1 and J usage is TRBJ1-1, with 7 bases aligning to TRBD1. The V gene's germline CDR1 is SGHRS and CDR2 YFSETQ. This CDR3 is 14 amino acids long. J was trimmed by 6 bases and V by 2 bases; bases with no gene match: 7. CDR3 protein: CASSLGQDSSEAFF. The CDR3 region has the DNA TGCGCCAGCAGCTTAGGACAGGACAGCTCTGAAGCTTTCTTT.

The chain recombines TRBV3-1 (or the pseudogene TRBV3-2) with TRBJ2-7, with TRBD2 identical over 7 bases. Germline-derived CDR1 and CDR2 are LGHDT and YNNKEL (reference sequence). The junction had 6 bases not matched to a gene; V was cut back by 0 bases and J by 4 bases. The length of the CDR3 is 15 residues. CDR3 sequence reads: CASSQEGGSVYEQYF. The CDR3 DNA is TGTGCCAGCAGCCAAGAAGGCGGGAGTGTGTACGAGCAGTACTTC.

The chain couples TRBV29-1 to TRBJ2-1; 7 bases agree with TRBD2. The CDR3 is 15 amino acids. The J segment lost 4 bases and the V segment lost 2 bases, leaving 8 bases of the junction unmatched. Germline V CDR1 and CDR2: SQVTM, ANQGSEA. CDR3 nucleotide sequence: TGCAGCGTTGAATTTGCTAGCGGACTTTACAATGAGCAGTTCTTC. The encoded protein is CSVEFASGLYNEQFF.

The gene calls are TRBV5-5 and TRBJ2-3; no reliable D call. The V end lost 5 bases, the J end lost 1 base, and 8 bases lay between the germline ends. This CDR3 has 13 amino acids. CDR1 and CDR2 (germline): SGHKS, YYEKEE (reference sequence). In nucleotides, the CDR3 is TGTGCCAGCAGTCGTGAGGGCACAGATACGCAGTATTTT. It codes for CASSREGTDTQYF.

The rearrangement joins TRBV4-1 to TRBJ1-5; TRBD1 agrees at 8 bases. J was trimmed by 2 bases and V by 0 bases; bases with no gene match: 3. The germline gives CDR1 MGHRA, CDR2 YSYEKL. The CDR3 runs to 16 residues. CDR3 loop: CASSQDQTGGNQPQHF. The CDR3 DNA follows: TGCGCCAGCAGCCAAGATCAGACAGGGGGCAATCAGCCCCAGCATTTT.

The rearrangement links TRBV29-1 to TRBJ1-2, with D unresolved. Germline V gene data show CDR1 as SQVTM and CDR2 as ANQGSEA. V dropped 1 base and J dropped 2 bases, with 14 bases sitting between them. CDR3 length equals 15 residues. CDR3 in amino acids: CSVEVYPAVNYGYTF. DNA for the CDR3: TGCAGCGTTGAAGTTTACCCCGCGGTGAACTATGGCTACACCTTC.

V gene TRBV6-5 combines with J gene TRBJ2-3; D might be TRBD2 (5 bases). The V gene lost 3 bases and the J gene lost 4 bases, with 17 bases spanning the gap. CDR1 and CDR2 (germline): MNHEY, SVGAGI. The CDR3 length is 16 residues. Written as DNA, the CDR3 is TGTGCCAGCAGTTATTTGCTAGCTCGGGGATCAGATACGCAGTATTTT. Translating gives CASSYLLARGSDTQYF.

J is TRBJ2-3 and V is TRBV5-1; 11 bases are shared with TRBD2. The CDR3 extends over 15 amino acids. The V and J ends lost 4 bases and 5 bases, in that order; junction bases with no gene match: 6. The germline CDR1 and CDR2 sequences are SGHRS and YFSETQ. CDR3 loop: CASSATSGNGDTQYF. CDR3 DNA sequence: TGCGCCAGCAGCGCGACTAGCGGGAATGGAGATACGCAGTATTTT.

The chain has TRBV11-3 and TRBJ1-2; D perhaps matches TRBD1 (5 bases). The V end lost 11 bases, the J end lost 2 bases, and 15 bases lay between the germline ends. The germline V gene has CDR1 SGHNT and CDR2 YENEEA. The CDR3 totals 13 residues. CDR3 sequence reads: CAEQDIINYGYTF. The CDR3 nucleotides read TGTGCCGAACAGGACATAATAAACTATGGCTACACCTTC.

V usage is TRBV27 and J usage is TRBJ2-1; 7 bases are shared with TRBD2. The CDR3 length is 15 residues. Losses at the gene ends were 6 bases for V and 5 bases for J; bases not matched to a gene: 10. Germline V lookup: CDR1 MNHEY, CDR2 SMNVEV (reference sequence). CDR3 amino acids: CASSEGTTPDNEQFF. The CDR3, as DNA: TGTGCCAGCAGCGAGGGGACTACGCCTGACAATGAGCAGTTCTTC.

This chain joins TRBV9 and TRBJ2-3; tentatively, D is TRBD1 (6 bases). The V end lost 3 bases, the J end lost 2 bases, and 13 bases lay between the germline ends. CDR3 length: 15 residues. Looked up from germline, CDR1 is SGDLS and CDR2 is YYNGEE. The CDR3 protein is CASSGGQGYTDTQYF. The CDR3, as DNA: TGTGCCAGCAGCGGGGGACAAGGGTACACAGATACGCAGTATTTT.

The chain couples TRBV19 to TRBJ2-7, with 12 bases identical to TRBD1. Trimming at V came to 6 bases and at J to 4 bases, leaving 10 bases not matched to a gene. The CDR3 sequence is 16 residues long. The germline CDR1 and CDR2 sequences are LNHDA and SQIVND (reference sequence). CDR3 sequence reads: CASSTLPGQGAYEQYF. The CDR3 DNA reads TGTGCCAGTAGCACCCTACCGGGACAGGGGGCGTACGAGCAGTACTTC.

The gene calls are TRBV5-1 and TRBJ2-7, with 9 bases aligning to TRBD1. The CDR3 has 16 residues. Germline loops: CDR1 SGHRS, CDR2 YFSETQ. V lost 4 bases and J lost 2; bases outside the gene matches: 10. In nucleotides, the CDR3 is TGCGCCAGCAGCATTGCCTCCGGGACAGGGACCTACGAGCAGTACTTC. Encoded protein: CASSIASGTGTYEQYF.

CDR3 DNA: TGTGCCAGCAGTGAAGCGTCTAGCCCTACCTACAATGAGCAGTTCTTC. This encodes CASSEASSPTYNEQFF. The chain links TRBV2 to TRBJ2-1, with a possible D match to TRBD2 (5 bases). Trimming removed 0 bases at V and 2 bases at J, with 11 bases between. CDR3 length: 16 residues. Germline V CDR1 and CDR2: SNHLY, FYNNEI.